These 5 T cell receptor beta chains share one sample of origin, sequenced in a study of vaccination effects on CD4 cells after COVID-19. Libraries were prepared by immunoSEQ multiplex PCR; TCRdb keeps only in-frame clonotypes and omits some of them. The sample lists about 47,000 clones, roughly 72% occurring once. CD4+ T cell isolation took place after approximately 11 days of culture. Everyone in the study got two shots of either the BNT162b2 or mRNA-1273 vaccine. These receptors have no known antigen. The sequencing used CD4+ T cells from PBMCs cultured without peptide, collected after COVID-19 vaccination. These receptors originate from a human donor who received a COVID-19 vaccine.

This sequence joins TRBV21-1 and TRBJ2-3; TRBD2 reflects the table's D call only, with no check against the DNA. TRBV21-1 is recorded as a pseudogene. The CDR3 is 18 residues long. CDR3 protein: CASSKSGRTGGCTDTQYF. The CDR3 nucleotides read TGTGCCAGCAGCAAATCCGGCCGGACGGGGGGGTGCACAGATACGCAGTATTTT.

The chain combines TRBV11-1 with TRBJ2-1; TRBD1 agrees at 9 bases. The trim removed 1 base at V and 3 bases at J, leaving 1 base unmatched. From germline, CDR1 is SGHAT and CDR2 FQDESV (reference sequence). The CDR3 loop spans 15 amino acids. The CDR3 nucleotides read TGTGCCAGCAGCTTAGGACAGGGGGTCTACAATGAGCAGTTCTTC. Translation: CASSLGQGVYNEQFF.

The chain employs TRBV30 and TRBJ2-5; D is uncertain. This CDR3 is built from 11 residues. With 0 bases removed from V and 5 bases from J, the gap between germline ends came to 4 bases. Germline V CDR1 and CDR2: GTSNPN, SVGIG (reference sequence). CDR3 coding DNA: TGTGCCTGGAGTGTAGTTGAGACCCAGTACTTC. Its translation: CAWSVVETQYF.

Only one count was recorded for this clone. This chain connects TRBV18 to TRBJ1-4; D is possibly TRBD1 (5 bases). Per germline, CDR1 KGHSH and CDR2 LQKENI. This CDR3 region has 18 residues. V was pared by 3 bases and J by 0 bases, with 17 bases between. The CDR3 loop is CASSPRWQGTSTNEKLFF. DNA for the CDR3: TGTGCCAGCTCACCGAGGTGGCAGGGCACTTCAACTAATGAAAAACTGTTTTTT.

This rearrangement joins TRBV3-1 (or the pseudogene TRBV3-2) to TRBJ2-5; 15 bases are shared with TRBD2. The CDR3 extends over 18 amino acids. Germline V CDR1 and CDR2: LGHDT, YNNKEL (reference sequence). Trimming removed 3 bases from V and 4 bases from J; junction bases left unmatched: 9. CDR3 sequence reads: CASSQTRTSGGATETQYF. The CDR3 DNA is TGTGCCAGCAGCCAGACTAGGACTAGCGGGGGGGCAACAGAGACCCAGTACTTC.